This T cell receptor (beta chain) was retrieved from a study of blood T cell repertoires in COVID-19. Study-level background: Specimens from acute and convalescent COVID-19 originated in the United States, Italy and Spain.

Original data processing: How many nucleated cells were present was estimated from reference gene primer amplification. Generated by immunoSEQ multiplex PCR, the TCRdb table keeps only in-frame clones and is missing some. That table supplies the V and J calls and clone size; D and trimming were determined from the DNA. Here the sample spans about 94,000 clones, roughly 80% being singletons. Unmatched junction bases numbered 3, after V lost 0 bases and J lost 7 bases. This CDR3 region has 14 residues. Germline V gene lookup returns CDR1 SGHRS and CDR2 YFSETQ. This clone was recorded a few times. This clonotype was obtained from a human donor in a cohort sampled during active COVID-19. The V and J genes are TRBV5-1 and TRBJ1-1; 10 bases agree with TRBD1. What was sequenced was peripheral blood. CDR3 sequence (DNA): TGCGCCAGCAGCTTGGCCGGGACAGGGGTTGAAGCTTTCTTT. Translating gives CASSLAGTGVEAFF.